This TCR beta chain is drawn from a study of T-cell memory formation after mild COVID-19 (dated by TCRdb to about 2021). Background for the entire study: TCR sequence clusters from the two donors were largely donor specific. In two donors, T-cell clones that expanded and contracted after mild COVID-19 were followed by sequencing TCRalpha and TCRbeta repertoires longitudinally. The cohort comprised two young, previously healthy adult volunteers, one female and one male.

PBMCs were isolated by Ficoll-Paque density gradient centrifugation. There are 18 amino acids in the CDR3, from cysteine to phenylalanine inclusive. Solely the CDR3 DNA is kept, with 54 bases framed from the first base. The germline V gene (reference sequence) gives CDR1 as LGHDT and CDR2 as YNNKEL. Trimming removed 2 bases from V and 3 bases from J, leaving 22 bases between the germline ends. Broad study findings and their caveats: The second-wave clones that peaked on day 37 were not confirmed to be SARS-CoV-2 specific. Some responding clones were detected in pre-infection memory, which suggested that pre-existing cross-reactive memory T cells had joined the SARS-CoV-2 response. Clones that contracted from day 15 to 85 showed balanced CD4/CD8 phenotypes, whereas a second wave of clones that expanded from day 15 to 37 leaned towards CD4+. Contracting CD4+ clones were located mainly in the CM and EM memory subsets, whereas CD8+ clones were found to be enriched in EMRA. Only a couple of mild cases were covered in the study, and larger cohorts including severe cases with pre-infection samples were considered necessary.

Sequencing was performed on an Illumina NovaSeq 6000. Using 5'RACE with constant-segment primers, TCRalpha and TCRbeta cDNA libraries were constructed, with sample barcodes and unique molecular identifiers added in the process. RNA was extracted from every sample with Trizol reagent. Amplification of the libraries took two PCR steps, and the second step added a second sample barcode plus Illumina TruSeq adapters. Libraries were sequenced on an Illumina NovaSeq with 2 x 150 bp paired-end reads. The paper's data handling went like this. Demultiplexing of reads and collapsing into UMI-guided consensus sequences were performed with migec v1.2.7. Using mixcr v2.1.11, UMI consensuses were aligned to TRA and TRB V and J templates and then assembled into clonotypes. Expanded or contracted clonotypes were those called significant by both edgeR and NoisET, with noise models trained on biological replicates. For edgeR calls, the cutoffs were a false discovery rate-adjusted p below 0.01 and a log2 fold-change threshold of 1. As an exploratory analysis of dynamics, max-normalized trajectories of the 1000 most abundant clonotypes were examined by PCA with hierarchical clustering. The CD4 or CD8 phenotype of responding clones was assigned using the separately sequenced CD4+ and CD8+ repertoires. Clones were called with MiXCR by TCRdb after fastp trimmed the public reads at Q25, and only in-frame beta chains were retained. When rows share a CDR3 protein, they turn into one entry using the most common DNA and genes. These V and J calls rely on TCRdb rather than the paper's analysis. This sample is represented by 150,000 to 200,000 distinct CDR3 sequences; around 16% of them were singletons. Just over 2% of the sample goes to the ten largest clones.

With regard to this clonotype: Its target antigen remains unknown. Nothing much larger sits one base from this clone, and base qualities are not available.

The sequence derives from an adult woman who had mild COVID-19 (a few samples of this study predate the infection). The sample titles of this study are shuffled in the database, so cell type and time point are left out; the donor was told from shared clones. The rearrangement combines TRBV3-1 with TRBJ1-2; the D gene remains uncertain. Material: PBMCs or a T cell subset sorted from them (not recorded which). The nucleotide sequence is TGTGCCAGCAGCCAAAAACCTTCGCGAGGGTACCTGTACTATGGCTACACCTTC. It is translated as CASSQKPSRGYLYYGYTF.